The clone carrying this T cell receptor (beta chain) was detected ten times or more. This record comes from a study of T-cell reconstitution after alpha-beta-depleted transplantation in children. The germline gives CDR1 SGHDT, CDR2 YYEEEE. The CDR3 is 13 amino acids. With 6 bases removed from V and 7 bases from J, the gap between germline ends came to 16 bases. Unique molecular identifiers were incorporated when the TCRbeta library was constructed. TCRdb called the PCR reads again in MiXCR, with one record for every CDR3 protein. There are around 600,000 distinct CDR3 sequences in the sample; roughly 10% occur only once, and about 4% lies in the top ten.

This TCR was recovered from a human donor who donated a stem cell graft to a child with acute myeloid leukemia. The sample in question was PBMCs from the stem cell graft donor, obtained from the stem cell graft. The V call is TRBV5-6, the J call TRBJ1-2; the D is unclear. CDR3 in DNA: TGTGCCAGCACCCCGATGGGAGGGTCTGGCTACACCTTC. Its protein is CASTPMGGSGYTF.